Each of the 32 T cell receptor beta chains below was sequenced from the same sample in a study of blood T cell repertoires in COVID-19. Sequencing was performed with immunoSEQ multiplex PCR; in TCRdb, only in-frame clones are kept and a portion is missing. This table has about 130,000 clones, 80% to 90% appearing once. Specimen: PBMCs or T cells enriched from blood (not recorded which). The receptors derive from a woman between 45 and 65 years old who had recovered from COVID-19.

V and J are TRBV4-1 and TRBJ2-7; maybe TRBD1 (6 bases). This CDR3 region has 14 residues. The germline V and J ends were trimmed by 4 bases and 2 bases, with 12 bases remaining between them. Looked up from germline, CDR1 is MGHRA and CDR2 is YSYEKL. CDR3 nucleotide sequence: TGCGCCAGCAGCCCCATACGGGACACCTACGAGCAGTACTTC. Encoded protein: CASSPIRDTYEQYF.

The chain is built from TRBV4-2 and TRBJ1-1, with TRBD1 matching 9 bases. Germline CDR1 and CDR2: LGHNA and YNFKEQ. The CDR3 sequence is 14 residues long. J was trimmed by 5 bases and V by 3 bases; bases with no gene match: 4. CDR3 amino acids: CASSQGQGRTEAFF. The CDR3 DNA is TGTGCCAGCAGCCAGGGACAGGGTAGGACTGAAGCTTTCTTT.

The gene calls are TRBV19 and TRBJ2-6, with no clear D. The CDR3 covers 15 residues. Trimming pared 5 bases from V and 0 bases from J, leaving 8 bases between. Germline loops: CDR1 LNHDA, CDR2 SQIVND (reference sequence). CDR3 sequence reads: CASSPQASGANVLTF. The DNA for the CDR3 is TGTGCCAGTAGTCCGCAGGCCTCTGGGGCCAACGTCCTGACTTTC.

This sequence joins TRBV11-2 and TRBJ1-1; no definite D call. This CDR3 has 15 amino acids. CDR1 is SGHAT and CDR2 is FQNNGV in the germline V gene. Trimming took off 2 bases at V and 1 base at J, with 11 bases between the two ends. This chain's CDR3 is CASSLIYSGNTEAFF. DNA of the CDR3: TGTGCCAGCAGCTTAATATATTCCGGGAACACTGAAGCTTTCTTT. The complete variable domain, with remaining parts taken from reference TRBV11-2 and TRBJ1-1, reads EAGVAQSPRYKIIEKRQSVAFWCNPISGHATLYWYQQILGQGPKLLIQFQNNGVVDDSQLPKDRFSAERLKGVDSTLKIQPAKLEDSAVYLCASSLIYSGNTEAFFGQGTRLTVV.

The V gene is TRBV29-1, the J gene TRBJ1-6, with D unclear. CDR3 length: 15 residues. The V and J ends lost 4 bases and 9 bases respectively, with 19 bases between them. CDR1 SQVTM and CDR2 ANQGSEA come from the germline V gene. The CDR3 bases are TGCAGCGTTGGCCTTGATGAGGGCTTGGGTTCACCCCTCCACTTT. This codes for CSVGLDEGLGSPLHF.

The chain recombines TRBV7-9 with TRBJ1-3; 8 bases fit TRBD1. Germline assignment: CDR1 SEHNR and CDR2 FQNEAQ (reference sequence). CDR3 length: 14 amino acids. V was clipped by 7 bases and J by 4 bases; unmatched bases: 6. Written as DNA, the CDR3 is TGTGCCAGCATCCAGGGGGCTGGCGGAAACACCATATATTTT. Translated, it gives CASIQGAGGNTIYF. Looking up the rest from reference TRBV7-9 and TRBJ1-3 gives the full variable domain: DTGVSQNPRHKITKRGQNVTFRCDPISEHNRLYWYRQTLGQGPEFLTYFQNEAQLEKSRLLSDRFSAERPKGSFSTLEIQRTEQGDSAMYLCASIQGAGGNTIYFGEGSWLTVV.

V gene TRBV18 combines with J gene TRBJ2-7; 12 bases fit TRBD1. The CDR3 is 15 residues long. J lost 5 bases, V lost 5 bases, and 7 bases had no gene match. Looked up from germline, CDR1 is KGHSH and CDR2 is LQKENI. CDR3 in DNA: TGTGCCAGCTCATTTCTTGGGACAGGGGGCCACGAGCAGTACTTC. Its protein product is CASSFLGTGGHEQYF.

DNA of the CDR3: TGTGCCATCAGTGACCAGACAGGGGGGAACACTGAAGCTTTCTTT. Encoded protein: CAISDQTGGNTEAFF. This chain links TRBV10-3 with TRBJ1-1; the match to TRBD1 covers 9 bases. CDR1 is ENHRY, CDR2 SYGVKD, per germline. Germline trimming cut 3 bases from V and 1 base from J; bases unmatched to any gene: 3. The CDR3 consists of 15 residues.

This sequence joins TRBV11-3 and TRBJ1-2, with D unresolved. The germline gives CDR1 SGHNT, CDR2 YENEEA. Trimming pared 4 bases from V and 7 bases from J, leaving 13 bases between. This CDR3 is 13 amino acids long. CDR3 bases: TGTGCCAGCAGCTCCGAGGATATCGGTGGCTACACCTTC. Translating it yields CASSSEDIGGYTF.

This clone was seen only once. CDR3 sequence reads: CASSVGIGRGALTDTQYF. The CDR3, as DNA: TGTGCCAGCAGCGTAGGAATTGGGCGGGGGGCCCTCACAGATACGCAGTATTTT. The V and J genes are TRBV9 and TRBJ2-3, with 8 nucleotides matching TRBD2. This CDR3 is 18 amino acids long. V was pared by 0 bases and J by 2 bases, with 11 bases of the junction left unmatched. CDR1 SGDLS and CDR2 YYNGEE come from the germline V gene. Together with reference TRBV9 and TRBJ2-3, the CDR3 gives the full variable domain: DSGVTQTPKHLITATGQRVTLRCSPRSGDLSVYWYQQSLDQGLQFLIQYYNGEERAKGNILERFSAQQFPDLHSELNLSSLELGDSALYFCASSVGIGRGALTDTQYFGPGTRLTVL.

The chain employs TRBV6-5 and TRBJ1-2; D is undetermined. Germline assignment: CDR1 MNHEY and CDR2 SVGAGI. The V and J ends lost 8 bases and 7 bases respectively, with 14 bases between them. The CDR3 extends over 12 amino acids. Here the CDR3 DNA reads TGTGCCAGCTTAGCCACCTCTGGTGGCTACACCTTC. Its translation is CASLATSGGYTF.

The rearrangement joins TRBV5-1 to TRBJ1-6, with TRBD1 identical over 7 bases. This CDR3 spans 16 amino acids. Losses at the gene ends were 4 bases for V and 13 bases for J; bases not matched to a gene: 17. CDR1 is SGHRS and CDR2 is YFSETQ in the germline V gene. CDR3: CASSPGTEGPSSPLHF. The CDR3 nucleotides are TGCGCCAGCAGCCCCGGGACAGAAGGCCCTTCTTCTCCCCTCCACTTT.

The V and J genes are TRBV6-5 and TRBJ2-1; 8 bases match TRBD2. The V gene end was trimmed by 1 base and the J gene end by 3 bases; junction bases not matched to a gene: 5. Germline CDR1 is MNHEY and CDR2 is SVGAGI. The CDR3 is 16 residues long. The CDR3 coding sequence is TGTGCCAGCAGTTACTTCGGCGGGAGGAACTACAATGAGCAGTTCTTC. This encodes CASSYFGGRNYNEQFF.

This clone was observed at least ten times. This chain joins TRBV19 and TRBJ1-2, with 10 bases aligning to TRBD1. The CDR3 spans 14 residues. Germline V gives CDR1 LNHDA, CDR2 SQIVND (reference sequence). Trimming at V came to 7 bases and at J to 7 bases, leaving 9 bases not matched to a gene. CDR3 loop: CASMGTGVYGGYTF. The CDR3 DNA reads TGTGCCAGTATGGGGACAGGGGTTTATGGTGGCTACACCTTC.

This chain joins TRBV5-1 and TRBJ1-6, with D possibly TRBD1 on 6 matching bases. Germline lookup yields CDR1 SGHRS and CDR2 YFSETQ. The CDR3 extends over 13 amino acids. The V and J ends lost 2 bases and 10 bases respectively, with 10 bases between them. In nucleotides, the CDR3 is TGCGCCAGCAGCTTTGGGGGCGGATCACCCCTCCACTTT. This gives the protein CASSFGGGSPLHF.

The chain combines TRBV5-6 with TRBJ1-6; 7 nucleotides align to TRBD1. The CDR3 runs to 14 residues. Unmatched junction bases numbered 3, after V lost 3 bases and J lost 6 bases. The V gene's germline CDR1 is SGHDT and CDR2 YYEEEE. As DNA, the CDR3 is TGTGCCAGCAGCTACAGGGGTCGTAATTCACCCCTCCACTTT. As protein: CASSYRGRNSPLHF.

The chain has TRBV5-1 and TRBJ1-6; no clear D gene. Germline CDR1 SGHRS, CDR2 YFSETQ. The CDR3 totals 13 residues. Trimming took off 8 bases at V and 8 bases at J, with 14 bases between the two ends. The CDR3 loop reads CASREARDSPLHF. Here the CDR3 DNA reads TGCGCCAGTCGGGAGGCCCGGGATTCACCCCTCCACTTT.

The chain's CDR3 is CASSYAGGRIYGYTF. CDR3 bases: TGTGCCAGCAGTTACGCAGGGGGAAGAATCTATGGCTACACCTTC. V is TRBV6-2 or TRBV6-3 and J is TRBJ1-2, with 7 positions matching TRBD1. This CDR3 is built from 15 residues. The trim removed 2 bases at V and 4 bases at J, leaving 7 bases unmatched. The germline gives CDR1 MNHEY, CDR2 SVGEGT.

The chain couples TRBV6-5 to TRBJ2-7; 10 nucleotides agree with TRBD2. Germline loops: CDR1 MNHEY, CDR2 SVGAGI. Trimming cost V 6 bases and J 7 bases; bases outside gene matches: 0. The length of the CDR3 is 11 residues. CDR3 nucleotide sequence: TGTGCCAGCAGGACTAGCGGGGAGCAGTACTTC. Translating it yields CASRTSGEQYF.

The chain recombines TRBV29-1 with TRBJ2-1; 9 positions agree with TRBD2. The CDR3 covers 15 residues. CDR1 is SQVTM, CDR2 ANQGSEA, per germline. V dropped 0 bases and J dropped 5; count of bases not matched to a gene: 5. DNA for the CDR3: TGCAGCGTTGAAGATGCGGCTAGCGGGGACAATGAGCAGTTCTTC. Translation gives CSVEDAASGDNEQFF.

In this sample, this clone turned up once. This chain joins TRBV14 and TRBJ1-2; maybe TRBD1 (6 bases). V shed 2 bases and J shed 7 bases, with 14 bases lying between them. This CDR3 spans 14 amino acids. Looked up from germline, CDR1 is SGHDN and CDR2 is FVKESK. The CDR3 loop reads CASSQFAGDGGYTF. The CDR3, as DNA: TGTGCCAGCAGCCAATTCGCAGGGGACGGTGGCTACACCTTC. Full variable domain (remainder filled in from reference TRBV14 and TRBJ1-2): EAGVTQFPSHSVIEKGQTVTLRCDPISGHDNLYWYRRVMGKEIKFLLHFVKESKQDESGMPNNRFLAERTGGTYSTLKVQPAELEDSGVYFCASSQFAGDGGYTFGSGTRLTVV.

V and J are TRBV30 and TRBJ2-7; 7 positions match TRBD2. Per germline, CDR1 GTSNPN and CDR2 SVGIG (reference sequence). V was pared by 7 bases and J by 4 bases, with 10 bases of the junction left unmatched. CDR3 size: 13 residues. Here the CDR3 DNA reads TGTGCCTCCGATACGGGGGGATCTTACGAGCAGTACTTC. It codes for CASDTGGSYEQYF.

The CDR3 is CASSGGAREQYF. The CDR3 coding sequence is TGCGCCAGCAGCGGGGGGGCACGTGAGCAGTACTTC. The chain employs TRBV4-1 and TRBJ2-7; D perhaps matches TRBD2 (7 bases). CDR3 length equals 12 residues. From germline, CDR1 is MGHRA and CDR2 YSYEKL. V lost 5 bases and J 7 bases, leaving 12 bases between the germline ends.

This clone was seen more than once but under ten times. V and J are TRBV11-2 and TRBJ1-3; 8 nucleotides align to TRBD1. Germline V CDR1 and CDR2: SGHAT, FQNNGV. The CDR3 has 17 amino acids. Trimming at V came to 5 bases and at J to 0 bases, leaving 9 bases not matched to a gene. The CDR3 DNA reads as TGTGCCAGCAGCACCTACAGGGGGGAGAGCTCTGGAAACACCATATATTTT. Translated, it gives CASSTYRGESSGNTIYF.

The V gene is TRBV19, the J gene TRBJ2-3, with 9 positions matching TRBD2. The CDR3 length is 16 residues. With 6 bases clipped from V and 6 bases from J, the junction kept 13 bases outside the gene matches. Germline V gene data show CDR1 as LNHDA and CDR2 as SQIVND (reference sequence). Here the CDR3 DNA reads TGTGCCAGTAGCTCCCCGGCTGGTAGCGGGGGTGATACGCAGTATTTT. Its translation is CASSSPAGSGGDTQYF.

V usage is TRBV11-1 and J usage is TRBJ2-5; possibly TRBD1 for D (7 bases). Trimming left V 5 bases short and J 2 bases short, with 18 bases between. Germline V CDR1 and CDR2: SGHAT, FQDESV (reference sequence). The CDR3 has 16 amino acids. In nucleotides, the CDR3 is TGTGCCAGCAGCCCAGGGGGACTCCCGGCACAAGAGACCCAGTACTTC. Encoded protein: CASSPGGLPAQETQYF.

The CDR3 nucleotides read TGTGCCAGCAGTGTTGGAGGGACCAATGAGCAGTTCTTC. It encodes CASSVGGTNEQFF. This chain links TRBV2 with TRBJ2-1, with D possibly matching TRBD2 (6 bases). This CDR3 comprises 13 residues. V lost 4 bases and J lost 6, with 10 bases in between. The germline gives CDR1 SNHLY, CDR2 FYNNEI.

This rearrangement joins TRBV18 to TRBJ1-1; a weak D match, TRBD1 (6 bases). The CDR3 covers 13 residues. Trimming pared 8 bases from V and 0 bases from J, leaving 10 bases between. The germline gives CDR1 KGHSH, CDR2 LQKENI. The CDR3 is CASQRGMNTEAFF. DNA for the CDR3: TGTGCCAGCCAAAGGGGGATGAACACTGAAGCTTTCTTT.

The rearrangement uses TRBV5-1 and TRBJ2-3; possibly TRBD2 for D (5 bases). From germline, CDR1 is SGHRS and CDR2 YFSETQ. The CDR3 covers 16 residues. V was clipped by 1 base and J by 3 bases, with 15 bases between them. CDR3 in amino acids: CASSLNPGFSTDTQYF. In DNA, the CDR3 is TGCGCCAGCAGCTTGAATCCGGGGTTTTCGACAGATACGCAGTATTTT.

The chain joins TRBV5-1 to TRBJ2-5; 9 bases agree with TRBD2. Germline values: CDR1 SGHRS, CDR2 YFSETQ. Unmatched junction bases numbered 12, after V lost 1 base and J lost 2 bases. CDR3 length equals 18 residues. The CDR3 DNA reads TGCGCCAGCAGCTTGATGCCTAGCGGGGTAGGCCTACAAGAGACCCAGTACTTC. Translated: CASSLMPSGVGLQETQYF.

V and J are TRBV7-2 and TRBJ1-4; D not resolved. The CDR3 length is 13 residues. The germline gives CDR1 SGHTA, CDR2 FQGNSA. V was shortened by 5 bases and J by 0 bases, with 4 bases between the two germline ends. CDR3 sequence reads: CASSRATNEKLFF. DNA for the CDR3: TGTGCCAGCAGCCGAGCAACTAATGAAAAACTGTTTTTT.

This chain uses TRBV18 with TRBJ1-2; no definite D call. The V and J ends lost 2 bases and 0 bases respectively, with 10 bases between them. The CDR3 has 15 amino acids. Germline lookup yields CDR1 KGHSH and CDR2 LQKENI. The CDR3 coding sequence is TGTGCCAGCTCACCAGAGGCAGCACCTAACTATGGCTACACCTTC. It translates to CASSPEAAPNYGYTF.